Listed here is a single TCR beta chain. This clone was seen only a few times. This receptor's antigen is unknown. Nothing much larger sits one base from this clone, and base qualities are not available. This sample was included in a study of beta chain features in type 1 diabetes (dated by TCRdb to the late 2010s). Looking at the study overall: Mean age, gender distribution, total cell number and subset yield were not different between patients and healthy donors. A total of approximately 99,000,000 sorted cells were examined across all samples, and RNA yield correlated strongly with the number of cells per subset. In the study, TCRB repertoires of sorted circulating CD4+ T cell subsets from recently diagnosed type 1 diabetes patients were compared with those of matched healthy donors. Regulatory and stem cell-like memory subsets were obtained from only 8 patients and roughly 8 healthy donors, while naive and central memory subsets were obtained from all 28 donors.

The paper as a whole reports these results and caveats: A moderate but significant shortening of TCRB CDR3 length was observed in type 1 diabetes patients in all four CD4+ subsets. Because cDNA was sequenced instead of genomic DNA, highly expressing activated cells could be over-represented, though the groups showed no difference in activation or CD3 levels. Fewer insertions and more nucleotide deletions at VDJ recombination sites were observed in patients with type 1 diabetes, implying thymic rearrangement abnormalities. Shorter templates might be favored by PCR, yet because patient and control samples were amplified and corrected together, any such skew would affect both groups equally. Because small numbers of individuals were included in the HLA sub-analyses, any influence of HLA type on TCRB rearrangement was left unresolved. Naive, central memory and regulatory TCRB repertoires appeared to be more similar among patients than among healthy donors.

The entire amount of isolated RNA was reverse transcribed using the High Capacity cDNA Reverse Transcription Kit, so the sequenced TCRB transcripts were expressed ones. Deep immunoSEQ sequencing was applied to naive, central memory and regulatory T cell samples, giving an average of around 3.4 million total reads per sample. Sorted cells were lysed in RLT buffer and RNA was extracted with DNase-treated RNeasy Micro or Mini kits, depending on cell number. Each cell subset was processed separately to prevent cross-contamination, with patient and healthy donor samples processed together. The immunoSEQ multiplex PCR was used to amplify TCRB sequences from cDNA, yielding 87-bp fragments that span the CDR3 region. Sequencing of the amplicons was done on the Illumina HiSeq platform. The paper's data handling went like this. Synthetic template baselines were used to correct PCR bias computationally, reads within Hamming distance 2 were collapsed, and singletons that could not be merged were discarded. By aligning reads against IMGT, V, D and J genes, CDR3 length, and insertions or deletions at six rearrangement sites were assigned. Clonotype counts were normalized to sorted cell number within each subset before computing true diversity and Gini coefficients with the tcR R package. The overlap coefficient, calculated on TCRB nucleotide sequences, was used to quantify repertoire sharing. Out-of-frame TCRB sequences from naive cells were analyzed as a proxy for the pre-selection repertoire. TCRdb carries this immuneACCESS record with in-frame sequences only. Its versions omit some clonotypes, under half of them owing to an unresolved V gene in the studies checked, with the rest unexplained. V, J and clone size reflect that table, while D and trimming were determined from the DNA. Across this sample there are 330,000 or so clones, with about 19% seen only once. The top ten clonotypes cover under 0.05% of the sample.

From each donor, a single peripheral blood sample of around 0.12 L on average was drawn into heparinised tubes. Using a panel that included CD45RO, CCR7, CD25, CD127, CD95 and CD27, naive, central memory, regulatory and stem cell-like memory CD4+ T cells were sorted on a BD FACSAria II. All sorted populations exceeded 95% purity. PBMCs were separated immediately by Lymphoprep density gradient centrifugation and were stained directly, without being cultured. Samples were stained and sorted in pairs, with one healthy donor and one patient per experiment, so that batch effects were minimized. Sequenced material: naive CD4+ T cells from blood. Read against the paper, the sample's cell subset or site label means: true naive CD4+ T cells. The receptor was isolated from a woman aged 18-35 years in good health.

The CDR3 corresponds to CASMEGGISNQPQHF. The nucleotide sequence is given as TGTGCCAGTATGGAGGGAGGGATTAGCAATCAGCCCCAGCATTTT. Recombination linked TRBV19 to TRBJ1-5; no D gene call is confident. A distance of 13 bases separates the germline ends of V and J, which lose 7 bases and 0 bases respectively. CDR1 and CDR2 are drawn from the germline V gene (reference sequence): LNHDA, SQIVND. CDR3 length: 15 amino acids, cysteine to phenylalanine. Only the CDR3 region is kept as DNA, spanning 45 bases read in frame from base 1.